The 10 T cell receptor beta chains presented below share a single source sample, sequenced in a study of T cells in Graves' hyperthyroidism and ophthalmopathy. Amplified TCR beta CDR3 regions came from RNA transcripts. Using the HTBI primer set, a first-round RT-PCR was run on the TCR CDR3. Via MiXCR, TCRdb re-called the multiplex PCR reads, giving one row per CDR3 protein. Here the sample spans roughly 420,000 distinct CDR3 sequences, less than 20% being singletons. Material for sequencing was blood. All receptors come from a woman aged 18-35 years with Graves' hyperthyroidism.

The table lists this clonotype with many counts. V and J are TRBV6-5 and TRBJ2-3; 7 nucleotides align to TRBD1. V shed 2 bases and J 0 bases; nucleotides not matched to a gene: 5. CDR1 is MNHEY and CDR2 is SVGAGI in the germline V gene. The CDR3 consists of 16 residues. The chain's CDR3 is CASSYMGQTSTDTQYF. The CDR3 DNA is TGTGCCAGCAGTTACATGGGACAGACAAGCACAGATACGCAGTATTTT.

This clonotype appeared many times. The rearrangement links TRBV20-1 to TRBJ1-6; no clear D. Germline V gives CDR1 DFQATT, CDR2 SNEGSKA (reference sequence). The CDR3 length is 12 residues. Between the trimmed V and J ends, which lost 0 bases and 14 bases, there was a span of 11 bases. The CDR3 spells CSARDRRLTLHF. DNA for the CDR3: TGCAGTGCTAGAGATCGACGGTTAACCCTCCACTTT.

This clonotype has only one observation. A much larger clone sits a single nucleotide away, making a read error possible. The rearrangement uses TRBV27 and TRBJ1-4; 8 bases are shared with TRBD1. CDR3 length: 16 amino acids. CDR1 is MNHEY, CDR2 SMNVEV, per germline (reference sequence). The CDR3 region is CACSPYRGVRTEKLFF. In DNA form, the CDR3 reads TGTGCCTGCAGTCCTTACAGGGGGGTACGGACTGAAAAACTGTTTTTT.

This clonotype appeared many times. The chain employs TRBV11-2 and TRBJ2-1; no reliable D call. The CDR3 length is 14 residues. Germline V gene lookup returns CDR1 SGHAT and CDR2 FQNNGV. Deletions cut 0 bases from V and 5 bases from J, with 8 bases between. CDR3 coding DNA: TGTGCCAGCAGCTTAGATCATGCAAACAATGAGCAGTTCTTC. Its translation: CASSLDHANNEQFF. The whole variable domain, filled in from reference TRBV11-2 and TRBJ2-1, reads EAGVAQSPRYKIIEKRQSVAFWCNPISGHATLYWYQQILGQGPKLLIQFQNNGVVDDSQLPKDRFSAERLKGVDSTLKIQPAKLEDSAVYLCASSLDHANNEQFFGPGTRLTVL.

This clonotype was picked up many times. The V call is TRBV12-3 or TRBV12-4, the J call TRBJ1-4; weak D call: TRBD1 (6 bases). V gave up 6 bases and J gave up 4 bases, with 15 bases separating them. The CDR3 extends over 15 amino acids. CDR3 in DNA: TGTGCCAGCAGAAACCAGGGACACCGTAATGAAAAACTGTTTTTT. Its protein is CASRNQGHRNEKLFF.

This clonotype was recorded many times. The chain uses TRBV28 and TRBJ2-7, with D maybe TRBD1 (6 bases). With 4 bases removed from V and 2 bases from J, the gap between germline ends came to 9 bases. Germline values: CDR1 MDHEN, CDR2 SYDVKM. The CDR3 spans 13 residues. CDR3 sequence reads: CASSYGQTYEQYF. CDR3 nucleotides: TGTGCCAGCAGTTATGGACAGACCTACGAGCAGTACTTC.

V is TRBV5-6 and J is TRBJ2-5, with a possible D match to TRBD1 (7 bases). V was cut by 4 bases and J by 2 bases, with 12 bases left in between. The CDR3 is made up of 14 amino acids. Germline V CDR1 and CDR2: SGHDT, YYEEEE. The CDR3 region is CASSGSGGQETQYF. CDR3 nucleotides: TGTGCCAGCAGCGGTTCAGGGGGGCAAGAGACCCAGTACTTC.

This clonotype was found many times. V is TRBV5-6 and J is TRBJ2-3; the match to TRBD2 covers 11 bases. Trimming took 5 bases from V and 4 from J; bases not matched to a gene: 12. The CDR3 extends over 17 amino acids. CDR1 is SGHDT, CDR2 YYEEEE, per germline. This chain's CDR3 is CASRPNPYSGGADTQYF. Here the CDR3 DNA reads TGTGCCAGCAGACCGAATCCGTATAGCGGGGGGGCAGATACGCAGTATTTT.

The chain is built from TRBV29-1 and TRBJ2-7; 12 positions match TRBD2. The CDR3 extends over 13 amino acids. With V trimmed by 7 bases and J by 4 bases, 5 bases remained unmatched. CDR1 and CDR2 (germline): SQVTM, ANQGSEA. CDR3 sequence reads: CSATSGSRYEQYF. The CDR3 DNA follows: TGCAGCGCGACTAGCGGGAGTCGGTACGAGCAGTACTTC.

This clonotype turned up a few times. The V gene is TRBV6-5, the J gene TRBJ2-6; D unresolved. The germline V and J ends were trimmed by 2 bases and 0 bases, with 11 bases remaining between them. The germline V gene encodes CDR1 MNHEY and CDR2 SVGAGI. This CDR3 has 17 amino acids. In DNA, the CDR3 is TGTGCCAGCAGTTACGACCAGCCAAACTCTGGGGCCAACGTCCTGACTTTC. Amino acid sequence: CASSYDQPNSGANVLTF.